Listed here are 14 T cell receptor beta chains from one sample, sequenced in a study of T cells in Graves' hyperthyroidism and ophthalmopathy. It was RNA transcripts that yielded the amplified TCR beta CDR3 regions. HTBI primers were the set used in a first-round RT-PCR of the TCR CDR3. TCRdb passed the multiplex PCR reads through MiXCR, listing each CDR3 protein once. The table shows about 500,000 distinct CDR3 sequences, with 35% to 50% occurring only once. The sequenced sample was peripheral blood or thyroid tissue (not recorded which). Receptors were obtained from an adult woman with Graves' disease, either hyperthyroidism or ophthalmopathy (not recorded which).

The chain links TRBV15 to TRBJ1-1, with a tentative D call TRBD1 (6 bases). The germline gives CDR1 LNHNV, CDR2 YYDKDF (reference sequence). The germline V and J ends were trimmed by 1 base and 3 bases, with 21 bases remaining between them. CDR3 length: 18 amino acids. DNA of the CDR3: TGTGCCACCAGCAGAGGAACTCGATCGCCAGGGGAAGACACTGAAGCTTTCTTT. Translation gives CATSRGTRSPGEDTEAFF.

The rearrangement joins TRBV20-1 to TRBJ1-2, with a weak D call TRBD1 (6 bases). CDR3 length: 11 amino acids. The ends were cut back, 5 bases at V and 8 bases at J, with 12 bases in the middle. The germline CDR1 and CDR2 sequences are DFQATT and SNEGSKA (reference sequence). The CDR3 DNA follows: TGCAGTGCTCAGGGGCATCGCGGCTACACCTTC. This translates into CSAQGHRGYTF.

V is TRBV29-1 and J is TRBJ1-1; D call uncertain. Per the germline V gene, CDR1 is SQVTM and CDR2 is ANQGSEA. Trimming removed 8 bases at V and 6 bases at J, with 13 bases between. The CDR3 totals 11 residues. In DNA, the CDR3 is TGCAGCAACGACCCCGGTGCTGAAGCTTTCTTT. Protein sequence: CSNDPGAEAFF.

J is TRBJ2-7 and V is TRBV29-1; TRBD1 agrees at 8 bases. The junction had 7 bases not matched to a gene; V was cut back by 7 bases and J by 5 bases. Germline V gene sequence: CDR1 SQVTM, CDR2 ANQGSEA. The CDR3 loop spans 12 amino acids. Here the CDR3 reads CSAVRTGNEQYF. CDR3 DNA: TGCAGCGCTGTGCGGACAGGGAACGAGCAGTACTTC.

The sample holds many counts of this clonotype. The chain combines TRBV7-9 with TRBJ1-2; tentatively, D is TRBD1 (5 bases). CDR1 is SEHNR and CDR2 is FQNEAQ in the germline V gene (reference sequence). V dropped 1 base and J dropped 8 bases, with 11 bases sitting between them. The CDR3 loop spans 13 amino acids. The CDR3 loop reads CASSLGQRGGYTF. CDR3 in DNA: TGTGCCAGCAGCTTAGGTCAGAGGGGCGGCTACACCTTC.

The rearrangement joins TRBV7-2 to TRBJ2-5, with a tentative D call TRBD1 (7 bases). Deletions cut 4 bases from V and 9 bases from J, with 24 bases between. The CDR3 runs to 16 residues. The germline V gene encodes CDR1 SGHTA and CDR2 FQGNSA. CDR3 nucleotide sequence: TGTGCCAGCAGCTCCGGACACAGGGGAGGTGGGGGGTCCCAGTACTTC. Residues: CASSSGHRGGGGSQYF.

The genes are TRBV25-1 and TRBJ1-3; a weak D match, TRBD1 (5 bases). Trimming shortened V by 4 bases and J by 0 bases, and 16 bases separated the two germline ends. CDR3 length: 17 amino acids. Per the germline V gene, CDR1 is MGHDK and CDR2 is SYGVNS. CDR3 protein: CASSARATGPSGNTIYF. CDR3 bases: TGTGCCAGCAGTGCTAGGGCTACAGGACCCTCTGGAAACACCATATATTTT.

The chain has TRBV20-1 and TRBJ2-5, with D unresolved. The CDR3 covers 13 residues. V shed 3 bases and J shed 7 bases, with 15 bases lying between them. The germline CDR1 and CDR2 sequences are DFQATT and SNEGSKA (reference sequence). CDR3 in amino acids: CSASGMGRGTQYF. In DNA, the CDR3 is TGCAGTGCTAGCGGCATGGGCCGTGGGACCCAGTACTTC.

The genes are TRBV19 and TRBJ2-7; tentative D call: TRBD1 (6 bases). Germline assignment: CDR1 LNHDA and CDR2 SQIVND (reference sequence). V was trimmed by 5 bases and J by 8 bases, leaving 10 bases between them. The CDR3 has 11 residues. The CDR3 reads CASSYDRKQYF. The CDR3 DNA reads as TGTGCCAGTAGTTACGACAGGAAGCAGTACTTC.

This clonotype came up a few times. The chain has TRBV14 and TRBJ2-5; no reliable D call. There are 14 residues in the CDR3. In germline, CDR1 is SGHDN, CDR2 FVKESK. The V and J ends lost 0 bases and 8 bases respectively, with 13 bases between them. For the CDR3, the DNA is TGTGCCAGCAGCCAAGAGATACGCCTAGGCACCCAGTACTTC. Translating it yields CASSQEIRLGTQYF.

This clonotype was seen a handful of times. The chain is built from TRBV20-1 and TRBJ1-2; tentatively, D is TRBD1 (5 bases). The V and J ends lost 0 bases and 6 bases respectively, with 20 bases between them. The germline V gene has CDR1 DFQATT and CDR2 SNEGSKA (reference sequence). The CDR3 has 16 residues. The CDR3 DNA sequence: TGCAGTGCTAGAGATCGGGAGACTTCCGGGGACGATGGCTACACCTTC. The encoded protein is CSARDRETSGDDGYTF.

The chain employs TRBV7-9 and TRBJ1-3; the D is unclear. The CDR3 totals 15 residues. The germline V and J ends were trimmed by 5 bases and 1 base, with 12 bases remaining between them. Germline lookup yields CDR1 SEHNR and CDR2 FQNEAQ (reference sequence). Written as DNA, the CDR3 is TGTGCCAGCAGCGTGGATCGAGGTTCTGGAAACACCATATATTTT. Protein sequence: CASSVDRGSGNTIYF.

The gene calls are TRBV2 and TRBJ2-4; D may be TRBD1 or TRBD2 (5 bases each). The CDR3 is 16 amino acids. Germline CDR1 and CDR2: SNHLY and FYNNEI. Trimming removed 2 bases at V and 8 bases at J, with 19 bases between. The CDR3 sequence: CASSEPGTPGGDIQYF. CDR3 bases: TGTGCCAGCAGTGAACCCGGGACCCCGGGTGGGGACATTCAGTACTTC.

This clonotype was seen a few times. The chain links TRBV7-3 to TRBJ2-1; 10 bases match TRBD2. Trimming took 0 bases from V and 12 from J; bases not matched to a gene: 11. This CDR3 is built from 16 residues. The V gene's germline CDR1 is SGHTA and CDR2 FQGTGA. CDR3 sequence (DNA): TGTGCCAGCAGCTTAACGGGCCTAGCGGGAGCCCCGGGGCAGTTCTTC. Its translation: CASSLTGLAGAPGQFF.